This TCR beta chain was profiled in a study of blood T cell repertoires in COVID-19. In the study overall: Sources were T cells, B-cell-depleted T cells, or PBMCs; the material itself was cDNA or gDNA.

In the authors' workflow: Reference gene primers were amplified, and this amplification served to estimate nucleated cell counts. The assay was immunoSEQ multiplex PCR, and TCRdb's table has in-frame clones only and misses some. That table is the source of V, J and clone size, and D and trimming were worked out from the DNA. This table has hundreds of thousands of clones, 88% appearing once. The CDR3 consists of 13 residues. Germline trimming cut 3 bases from V and 10 bases from J; bases unmatched to any gene: 6. During active infection, Seattle patients enrolled and were then monitored through disease.

This receptor was identified in a woman in her 70s with COVID-19, enrolled during active disease. Sequencing was carried out using peripheral blood. The V gene is TRBV12-3 or TRBV12-4, the J gene TRBJ2-1, with 7 bases identical to TRBD2. DNA for the CDR3: TGTGCCAGCAGTTTCACCGGGGGAGGGGAGCAGTTCTTC. It translates to CASSFTGGGEQFF.